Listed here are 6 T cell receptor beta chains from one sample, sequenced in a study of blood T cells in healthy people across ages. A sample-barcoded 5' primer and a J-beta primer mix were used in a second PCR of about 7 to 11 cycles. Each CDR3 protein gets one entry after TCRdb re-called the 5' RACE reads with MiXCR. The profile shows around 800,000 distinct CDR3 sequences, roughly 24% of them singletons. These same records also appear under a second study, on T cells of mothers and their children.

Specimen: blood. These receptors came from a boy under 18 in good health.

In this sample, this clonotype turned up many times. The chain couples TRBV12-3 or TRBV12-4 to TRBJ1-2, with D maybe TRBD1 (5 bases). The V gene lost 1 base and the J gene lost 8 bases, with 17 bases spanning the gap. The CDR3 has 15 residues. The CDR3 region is CASSLDLPGGSGYTF. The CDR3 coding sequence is TGTGCCAGCAGTTTAGACCTACCCGGGGGTAGCGGCTACACCTTC.

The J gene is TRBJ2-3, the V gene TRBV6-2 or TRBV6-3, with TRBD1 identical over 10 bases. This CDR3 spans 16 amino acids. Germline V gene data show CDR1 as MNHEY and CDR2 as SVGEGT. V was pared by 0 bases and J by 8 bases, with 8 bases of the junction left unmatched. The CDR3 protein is CASSYSRQGASGTQYF. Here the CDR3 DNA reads TGTGCCAGCAGTTACTCGAGACAGGGGGCGTCAGGTACGCAGTATTTT.

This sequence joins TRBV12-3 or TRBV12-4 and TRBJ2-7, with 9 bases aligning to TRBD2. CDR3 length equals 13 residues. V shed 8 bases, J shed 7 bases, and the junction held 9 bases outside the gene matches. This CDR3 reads CASSPGTSSEQYF. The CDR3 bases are TGTGCCAGCTCTCCCGGGACTAGCAGTGAGCAGTACTTC.

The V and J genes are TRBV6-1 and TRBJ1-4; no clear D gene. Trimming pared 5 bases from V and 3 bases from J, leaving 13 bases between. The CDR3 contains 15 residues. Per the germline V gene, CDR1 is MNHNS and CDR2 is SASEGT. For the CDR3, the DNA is TGTGCCAGCAGTAGTACCGACTCATCTAATGAAAAACTGTTTTTT. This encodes CASSSTDSSNEKLFF.

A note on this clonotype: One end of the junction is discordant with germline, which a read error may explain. The CDR3 sequence is CASSLAGGGFGYTF. The CDR3 DNA follows: TGCGCCAGCAGTTTAGCCGGGGGTGGTTTTGGCTACACCTTC. The chain recombines TRBV27 with TRBJ1-2; possible D gene TRBD1, 5 bases. This CDR3 is built from 14 residues. CDR1 is MNHEY and CDR2 is SMNVEV in the germline V gene (reference sequence).

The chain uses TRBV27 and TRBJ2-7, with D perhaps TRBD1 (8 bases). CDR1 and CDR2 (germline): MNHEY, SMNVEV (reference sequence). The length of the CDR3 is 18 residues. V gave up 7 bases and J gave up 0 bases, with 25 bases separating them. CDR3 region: CASKRGGVGQVSSYEQYF. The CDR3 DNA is TGTGCCAGCAAACGAGGGGGGGTGGGACAGGTGAGCTCCTACGAGCAGTACTTC.